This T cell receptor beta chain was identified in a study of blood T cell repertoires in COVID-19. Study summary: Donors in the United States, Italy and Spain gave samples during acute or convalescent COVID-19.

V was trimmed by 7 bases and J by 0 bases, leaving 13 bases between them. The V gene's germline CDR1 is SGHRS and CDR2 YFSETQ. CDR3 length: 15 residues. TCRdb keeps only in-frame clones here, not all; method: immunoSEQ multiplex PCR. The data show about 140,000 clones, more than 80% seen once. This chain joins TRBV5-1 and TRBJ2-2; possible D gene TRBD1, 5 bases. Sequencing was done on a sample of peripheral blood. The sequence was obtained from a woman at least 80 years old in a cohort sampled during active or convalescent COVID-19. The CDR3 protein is CASYLGHSNTGELFF. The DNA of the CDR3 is TGCGCCAGCTATCTAGGACACTCGAACACCGGGGAGCTGTTTTTT.